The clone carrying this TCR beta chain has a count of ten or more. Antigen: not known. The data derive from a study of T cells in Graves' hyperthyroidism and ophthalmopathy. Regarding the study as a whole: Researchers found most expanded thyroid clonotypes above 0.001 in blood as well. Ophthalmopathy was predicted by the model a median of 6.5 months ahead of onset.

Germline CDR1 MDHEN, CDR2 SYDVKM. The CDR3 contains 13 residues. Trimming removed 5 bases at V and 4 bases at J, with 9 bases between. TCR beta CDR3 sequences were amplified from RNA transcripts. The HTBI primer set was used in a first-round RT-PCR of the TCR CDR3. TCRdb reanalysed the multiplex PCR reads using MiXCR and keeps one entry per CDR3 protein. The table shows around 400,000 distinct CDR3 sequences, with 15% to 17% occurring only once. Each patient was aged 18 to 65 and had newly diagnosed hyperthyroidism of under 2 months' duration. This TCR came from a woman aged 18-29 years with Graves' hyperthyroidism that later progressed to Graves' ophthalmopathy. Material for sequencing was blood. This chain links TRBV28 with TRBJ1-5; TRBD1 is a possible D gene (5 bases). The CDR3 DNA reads TGTGCCAGCAGTACGTACAGGAATCAGCCCCAGCATTTT. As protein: CASSTYRNQPQHF.